This is a list of T cell receptor beta chains from one sample in a study of blood T cell repertoires in COVID-19. The table came from immunoSEQ multiplex PCR; TCRdb's copy has only in-frame clones and leaves some out. The sample consists of under 100,000 clones, over 75% of them appearing once. Sequenced input: peripheral blood. Every receptor here comes from a man older than 75 with active or convalescent COVID-19. The conserved cysteine and the conserved F or W are not part of the CDR3 here.

>TRBV10-3|TRBJ1-3
AISDGDSSGNTIY
>TRBV18|TRBJ2-1
ASSPPGQGYNEQF
>TRBV30|TRBJ1-2
AWTTRGQAAYGYT
>TRBV9|TRBJ1-1
ASSTLDRGSTEAF
>TRBV2|TRBJ1-3
ASSPDSLLSGNTIY
>TRBV29-1|TRBJ1-1
SAAVYMNTEAF
>TRBV3-1/TRBV3-2|TRBJ1-2
ASSQGLYGYT
>TRBV19|TRBJ1-2
ASSDTGRNGYT
>TRBV6-5|TRBJ1-4
ASSYDTTTNEKLF
>TRBV19|TRBJ2-2
ASSIIPNTGELF
>TRBV28|TRBJ1-2
ASSSPGQQDINYGYT
>TRBV9|TRBJ1-3
ASSPSAGVGNTIY
>TRBV11-2|TRBJ1-2
ASSPAGRLVHGYT
>TRBV4-2|TRBJ2-3
ASSLSGATGGTDTQY
>TRBV3-1/TRBV3-2|TRBJ1-1
ASSQIAGGFTEAF
>TRBV3-1/TRBV3-2|TRBJ2-2
ASSQGPANTGELF
>TRBV10-3|TRBJ1-2
AISGGGAYT
>TRBV11-2|TRBJ2-5
ASSLGLAEETQY
>TRBV5-5|TRBJ1-2
ASSLEWASGYGYT
>TRBV3-1/TRBV3-2|TRBJ2-5
ASSQDLD
>TRBV5-6|TRBJ1-2
ASSLVAVNYGYT
>TRBV7-2|TRBJ1-1
ASSPQAGANTEAF
>TRBV28|TRBJ1-4
AIADPGASDEKLF